This record concerns one T cell receptor (beta chain) sequence. Method: immunoSEQ multiplex PCR; TCRdb's copy keeps in-frame clones and lacks some. The table shows roughly 220,000 clones, with around 88% occurring only once. This specimen belongs to a study of blood T cell repertoires in COVID-19. Germline V gives CDR1 SGHRS, CDR2 YFSETQ. The V and J ends lost 3 bases and 5 bases respectively, with 17 bases between them. The CDR3 spans 15 residues. The V and J genes are TRBV5-1 and TRBJ2-5; D is undetermined. The TCR comes from a woman aged 50 to 60 with acute COVID-19. The specimen sequenced was PBMCs or T cells enriched from blood (not recorded which). The CDR3 here is CASSSSSRVEETQYF. Here the CDR3 DNA reads TGCGCCAGCAGCTCCTCGTCGCGAGTGGAGGAGACCCAGTACTTC.